Following are 13 T cell receptor beta chains from one sample sequenced in a study of cytomegalovirus exposure and HLA in healthy donors. Produced via immunoSEQ multiplex PCR; TCRdb's table is partial and in-frame only. This sample yields about 340,000 clones, of which 86% are seen a single time; about 0.8% belongs to the top ten. Material: PBMCs. Receptor source: a woman under 30 in good health and CMV-seronegative.

The chain employs TRBV7-7 and TRBJ2-2, with unresolved D. Germline V lookup: CDR1 SSHAT, CDR2 FNYEAQ (reference sequence). V lost 4 bases to trimming and J lost 4 bases, with 7 bases between them. CDR3 length: 13 amino acids. CDR3 sequence reads: CASSYSFTGELFF. CDR3 DNA: TGTGCCAGCAGCTACAGCTTCACCGGGGAGCTGTTTTTT.

This clone was counted only a few times. J is TRBJ1-3 and V is TRBV29-1; D uncertain. The germline gives CDR1 SQVTM, CDR2 ANQGSEA. V lost 3 bases to trimming and J lost 0 bases, with 6 bases between them. The CDR3 runs 13 residues. CDR3 bases: TGCAGCGTTGATGTCTACTCTGGAAACACCATATATTTT. Translated: CSVDVYSGNTIYF.

This sequence joins TRBV2 and TRBJ2-2; a possible D gene is TRBD2 (5 bases). Germline V lookup: CDR1 SNHLY, CDR2 FYNNEI. The CDR3 sequence is 13 residues long. Trimming stripped 11 bases from V and 7 bases from J, with 17 bases between. DNA for the CDR3: TGTGCCGGCACGGCTAGCAGAGACGGGGAGCTGTTTTTT. Amino acid sequence: CAGTASRDGELFF.

A few counts support this clone. The chain employs TRBV27 and TRBJ2-2; D is ambiguous. CDR1 is MNHEY, CDR2 SMNVEV, per germline (reference sequence). Trimming left V 5 bases short and J 0 bases short, with 7 bases between. The CDR3 spans 14 residues. The CDR3 nucleotides are TGTGCCAGCAGTCCTACCCCGAACACCGGGGAGCTGTTTTTT. As protein: CASSPTPNTGELFF.

This chain uses TRBV9 with TRBJ2-2; 7 bases map to TRBD2. V shed 3 bases, J shed 5 bases, and the junction held 10 bases outside the gene matches. Germline V gives CDR1 SGDLS, CDR2 YYNGEE. The CDR3 sequence is 16 residues long. Here the CDR3 DNA reads TGTGCCAGCAGCGAGGCGCGGGCGGGAGTAACCGGGGAGCTGTTTTTT. It codes for CASSEARAGVTGELFF.

This clone was observed a few times. V is TRBV14 and J is TRBJ2-7; possible D gene TRBD1, 6 bases. The CDR3 runs to 15 residues. From germline, CDR1 is SGHDN and CDR2 FVKESK. V was cut by 1 base and J by 3 bases, with 13 bases left in between. The CDR3 sequence is CASSQAGQRHYEQYF. The CDR3 nucleotides read TGTGCCAGCAGCCAAGCCGGACAGCGGCACTACGAGCAGTACTTC. The whole variable domain, filled in from reference TRBV14 and TRBJ2-7, reads EAGVTQFPSHSVIEKGQTVTLRCDPISGHDNLYWYRRVMGKEIKFLLHFVKESKQDESGMPNNRFLAERTGGTYSTLKVQPAELEDSGVYFCASSQAGQRHYEQYFGPGTRLTVT.

This chain connects TRBV5-4 to TRBJ2-2, with 7 positions matching TRBD1. V gave up 4 bases and J gave up 0 bases; unmatched junction bases: 6. The CDR3 loop spans 16 amino acids. Per germline, CDR1 SGHNT and CDR2 YYREEE (reference sequence). CDR3 DNA sequence: TGTGCCAGCAGCGGGGCCGACAGGGCGAACACCGGGGAGCTGTTTTTT. As protein: CASSGADRANTGELFF.

The chain links TRBV9 to TRBJ2-7, with 9 bases lining up with TRBD2. The germline V gene has CDR1 SGDLS and CDR2 YYNGEE. The CDR3 is made up of 15 amino acids. After removal of 1 base from V and 1 base from J, the junction contained 3 bases not matched to a gene. The CDR3 DNA sequence: TGTGCCAGCAGCGTATCGGCGGGGGGGTCCTACGAGCAGTACTTC. The encoded protein is CASSVSAGGSYEQYF.

The gene calls are TRBV9 and TRBJ2-7; 7 bases line up with TRBD1. CDR3 size: 15 residues. The V gene's germline CDR1 is SGDLS and CDR2 YYNGEE. V lost 0 bases, J lost 3 bases, and 6 bases stayed unmatched. The CDR3 coding sequence is TGTGCCAGCAGCGTAGCCGGGACAGCAGACTACGAGCAGTACTTC. Its translation: CASSVAGTADYEQYF.

J is TRBJ2-3 and V is TRBV27; the match to TRBD2 covers 8 bases. V dropped 7 bases and J dropped 4; count of bases not matched to a gene: 22. The CDR3 sequence is 19 residues long. The germline V gene encodes CDR1 MNHEY and CDR2 SMNVEV (reference sequence). CDR3 in amino acids: CASTAVPRRGGLYADTQYF. Here the CDR3 DNA reads TGTGCCAGCACTGCCGTTCCTCGCCGGGGGGGCCTTTACGCAGATACGCAGTATTTT.

The chain couples TRBV7-3 to TRBJ2-3; TRBD2 matches 10 bases. From germline, CDR1 is SGHTA and CDR2 FQGTGA. With 2 bases clipped from V and 10 bases from J, the junction kept 9 bases outside the gene matches. CDR3 size: 15 residues. CDR3 amino acids: CASSLGLAGVVAQYF. The CDR3 DNA reads as TGTGCCAGCAGCTTAGGGCTAGCGGGAGTCGTGGCGCAGTATTTT.

The V call is TRBV19, the J call TRBJ2-3; 7 nucleotides match TRBD1. V was clipped by 4 bases and J by 4 bases; unmatched bases: 14. Germline V lookup: CDR1 LNHDA, CDR2 SQIVND (reference sequence). This CDR3 is 17 amino acids long. CDR3 amino acids: CASSNPLITGDADTQYF. Written as DNA, the CDR3 is TGTGCCAGTAGTAATCCCCTCATCACAGGGGATGCAGATACGCAGTATTTT. The complete variable domain, with remaining parts taken from reference TRBV19 and TRBJ2-3, reads DGGITQSPKYLFRKEGQNVTLSCEQNLNHDAMYWYRQDPGQGLRLIYYSQIVNDFQKGDIAEGYSVSREKKESFPLTVTSAQKNPTAFYLCASSNPLITGDADTQYFGPGTRLTVL.

The chain employs TRBV6-1 and TRBJ1-4, with TRBD1 matching 7 bases. This CDR3 has 15 amino acids. Trimming removed 2 bases from V and 8 bases from J; junction bases left unmatched: 8. CDR1 is MNHNS, CDR2 SASEGT, per germline. As DNA, the CDR3 is TGTGCCAGCAGTGAATCGACAGGGACCGTCGAAAAACTGTTTTTT. Translated: CASSESTGTVEKLFF.